One and the same sample provided the 25 T cell receptor beta chains below, sequenced in a study of blood T cell repertoires in COVID-19. The table came from immunoSEQ multiplex PCR; TCRdb's copy has only in-frame clones and leaves some out. The table shows approximately 250,000 clones, with around 85% occurring only once. What was sequenced was peripheral blood. The receptors were gathered from a woman aged 60 to 75 with active or convalescent COVID-19.

The chain links TRBV24-1 to TRBJ2-1; a weak D match, TRBD1 (7 bases). The CDR3 contains 16 residues. V was cut by 4 bases and J by 6 bases, with 18 bases left in between. Germline CDR1 is KGHDR and CDR2 is SFDVKD. This CDR3 is CATSDPGRGTVNEQFF. The DNA of the CDR3 is TGTGCCACCAGTGACCCCGGCCGCGGGACAGTCAATGAGCAGTTCTTC.

This clone was detected only a few times. This chain joins TRBV20-1 and TRBJ2-1, with D possibly matching TRBD2 (6 bases). This CDR3 region has 11 residues. Germline V gene data show CDR1 as DFQATT and CDR2 as SNEGSKA (reference sequence). The CDR3 DNA follows: TGCAGCCCACTAGCATACAATGAGCAGTTCTTC. This codes for CSPLAYNEQFF.

The chain joins TRBV4-2 to TRBJ2-1; tentative D call: TRBD2 (7 bases). There are 16 residues in the CDR3. V was trimmed by 0 bases and J by 3 bases, leaving 12 bases between them. Per germline, CDR1 LGHNA and CDR2 YNFKEQ. The CDR3 DNA reads TGTGCCAGCAGCCAAGATGTAGGGGGGGTCTACAATGAGCAGTTCTTC. This codes for CASSQDVGGVYNEQFF.

This chain links TRBV5-5 with TRBJ1-4, with D tentatively TRBD1 (5 bases). The V gene lost 6 bases and the J gene lost 8 bases, with 20 bases spanning the gap. The germline V gene has CDR1 SGHKS and CDR2 YYEKEE (reference sequence). The CDR3 spans 15 residues. Here the CDR3 reads CASTMPTGRVEKLFF. DNA of the CDR3: TGTGCCAGCACCATGCCCACGGGCAGGGTCGAAAAACTGTTTTTT. Full variable domain (rest looked up from reference TRBV5-5 and TRBJ1-4): DAGVTQSPTHLIKTRGQQVTLRCSPISGHKSVSWYQQVLGQGPQFIFQYYEKEERGRGNFPDRFSARQFPNYSSELNVNALLLGDSALYLCASTMPTGRVEKLFFGSGTQLSVL.

The chain has TRBV19 and TRBJ2-1; possibly TRBD2 for D (7 bases). CDR1 and CDR2 (germline): LNHDA, SQIVND (reference sequence). V was shortened by 3 bases and J by 5 bases, with 20 bases between the two germline ends. This CDR3 is built from 17 residues. The CDR3 region has the DNA TGTGCCAGTAGTATTCCTATCGGGGAGGGGGTAGACAATGAGCAGTTCTTC. This encodes CASSIPIGEGVDNEQFF.

V is TRBV2 and J is TRBJ2-1, with 7 bases fitting TRBD2. CDR1 and CDR2 (germline): SNHLY, FYNNEI. The CDR3 sequence is 16 residues long. The trim removed 4 bases at V and 4 bases at J, leaving 10 bases unmatched. CDR3 DNA sequence: TGTGCCAGCAGTGTTACGCGGGGCGGGGGATACAATGAGCAGTTCTTC. Encoded protein: CASSVTRGGGYNEQFF.

The gene calls are TRBV30 and TRBJ2-2; possibly TRBD2 for D (6 bases). The CDR3 runs 13 residues. Trimming left V 0 bases short and J 7 bases short, with 9 bases between. The V gene's germline CDR1 is GTSNPN and CDR2 SVGIG (reference sequence). The CDR3 is CAWSVRENGELFF. CDR3 bases: TGTGCCTGGAGTGTACGGGAGAACGGGGAGCTGTTTTTT.

The genes are TRBV19 and TRBJ2-1; 8 bases agree with TRBD1. This CDR3 is 16 amino acids long. V lost 3 bases and J lost 7; bases outside the gene matches: 11. The V gene's germline CDR1 is LNHDA and CDR2 SQIVND (reference sequence). The CDR3: CASSIRNRGTGNEQFF. CDR3 nucleotide sequence: TGTGCCAGTAGTATTCGCAACAGGGGGACGGGGAATGAGCAGTTCTTC.

The CDR3: CASSQGEGSSGYTF. CDR3 nucleotides: TGTGCCAGCAGCCAAGGGGAGGGGTCTAGCGGCTACACCTTC. The chain carries TRBV3-1 (or the pseudogene TRBV3-2) and TRBJ1-2; weak D call: TRBD1 (5 bases). The V end was cut by 1 base, the J end by 8 bases, with 14 bases between. The CDR3 totals 14 residues. CDR1 is LGHDT, CDR2 YNNKEL, per germline (reference sequence).

V and J are TRBV24-1 and TRBJ2-3, with TRBD1 matching over 7 bases. Trimming removed 4 bases from V and 1 base from J; junction bases left unmatched: 4. The germline V gene encodes CDR1 KGHDR and CDR2 SFDVKD. This CDR3 is 15 amino acids long. The CDR3 loop reads CATSDPQGGTDTQYF. CDR3 DNA sequence: TGTGCCACCAGTGACCCTCAGGGGGGCACAGATACGCAGTATTTT.

The gene calls are TRBV13 and TRBJ1-2; the match to TRBD1 covers 8 bases. The CDR3 has 16 amino acids. The V segment lost 4 bases and the J segment 7 bases; nucleotides outside the gene matches: 14. The germline gives CDR1 PRHDT, CDR2 FYEKMQ (reference sequence). The CDR3: CASSWGGQAYLGGYTF. CDR3 coding DNA: TGTGCCAGCAGCTGGGGGGGACAGGCCTATCTTGGTGGCTACACCTTC.

V is TRBV5-3 and J is TRBJ2-7, with 8 bases fitting TRBD1. TRBV5-3 is an ORF, and what it does is uncertain. CDR3 length equals 14 residues. Trimming cost V 1 base and J 4 bases; bases outside gene matches: 4. The CDR3 DNA sequence: TGTGCCAGAAGCTTGCGGACAGGGAATTACGAGCAGTACGTC. Protein product: CARSLRTGNYEQYV.

This clone has only one observation. The V gene is TRBV9, the J gene TRBJ1-4; D not certain. Trimming cost V 0 bases and J 6 bases, with 12 bases left between them. This CDR3 spans 15 amino acids. Germline assignment: CDR1 SGDLS and CDR2 YYNGEE. The CDR3 is CASSVGPQRDEKLFF. In DNA, the CDR3 is TGTGCCAGCAGCGTAGGCCCCCAACGGGATGAAAAACTGTTTTTT.

This clone was seen only a few times. The J gene is TRBJ2-5, the V gene TRBV14, with a weak D call TRBD2 (6 bases). The V end was cut by 1 base, the J end by 5 bases, with 17 bases between. There are 16 residues in the CDR3. Germline CDR1 SGHDN, CDR2 FVKESK. The CDR3 spells CASSQGVGLPLETQYF. CDR3 nucleotides: TGTGCCAGCAGCCAAGGAGTGGGACTGCCTCTGGAGACCCAGTACTTC. Full variable domain (remainder filled in from reference TRBV14 and TRBJ2-5): EAGVTQFPSHSVIEKGQTVTLRCDPISGHDNLYWYRRVMGKEIKFLLHFVKESKQDESGMPNNRFLAERTGGTYSTLKVQPAELEDSGVYFCASSQGVGLPLETQYFGPGTRLLVL.

This sequence joins TRBV9 and TRBJ1-3; 7 bases align to TRBD1. After removal of 4 bases from V and 2 bases from J, the junction contained 9 bases not matched to a gene. Germline loops: CDR1 SGDLS, CDR2 YYNGEE. This CDR3 has 16 amino acids. CDR3 residues: CASSPEEGQTGNTIYF. The CDR3 DNA is TGTGCCAGCAGCCCGGAGGAGGGACAGACTGGAAACACCATATATTTT. The full variable domain, in which reference TRBV9 and TRBJ1-3 provide the parts outside the CDR3, is DSGVTQTPKHLITATGQRVTLRCSPRSGDLSVYWYQQSLDQGLQFLIQYYNGEERAKGNILERFSAQQFPDLHSELNLSSLELGDSALYFCASSPEEGQTGNTIYFGEGSWLTVV.

The chain combines TRBV7-8 with TRBJ1-6; 9 bases map to TRBD1. The CDR3 totals 16 residues. The germline V gene encodes CDR1 SGHVS and CDR2 FQNEAQ. With 5 bases clipped from V and 10 bases from J, the junction kept 12 bases outside the gene matches. CDR3 in DNA: TGTGCCAGCAGCATAAAAAGACAGGGGGTGGGGTCACCCCTCCACTTT. It codes for CASSIKRQGVGSPLHF. Filled out from reference TRBV7-8 and TRBJ1-6, the complete variable domain reads GAGVSQSPRYKVAKRGQDVALRCDPISGHVSLFWYQQALGQGPEFLTYFQNEAQLDKSGLPSDRFFAERPEGSVSTLKIQRTQQEDSAVYLCASSIKRQGVGSPLHFGNGTRLTVT.

The rearrangement joins TRBV3-1 (or the pseudogene TRBV3-2) to TRBJ2-2, with a tentative D call TRBD2 (5 bases). The CDR3 contains 14 residues. In germline, CDR1 is LGHDT, CDR2 YNNKEL (reference sequence). The ends were cut back, 6 bases at V and 0 bases at J, with 8 bases in the middle. Written as DNA, the CDR3 is TGTGCCAGCAGTCCGGGAACGAACACCGGGGAGCTGTTTTTT. As protein: CASSPGTNTGELFF.

This clone has just one count. The chain carries TRBV5-4 and TRBJ2-1; 8 bases fit TRBD2. CDR1 SGHNT and CDR2 YYREEE come from the germline V gene (reference sequence). This CDR3 is built from 15 residues. The V gene end was trimmed by 0 bases and the J gene end by 7 bases; junction bases not matched to a gene: 6. Here the CDR3 reads CASSLDGGALNEQFF. The CDR3 nucleotides are TGTGCCAGCAGCTTGGACGGGGGGGCCTTGAATGAGCAGTTCTTC.

The V and J genes are TRBV7-2 and TRBJ1-6; D perhaps matches TRBD1 (6 bases). The germline CDR1 and CDR2 sequences are SGHTA and FQGNSA. The CDR3 totals 16 residues. The V end was cut by 2 bases, the J end by 7 bases, with 15 bases between. The CDR3 spells CASSLFSRGGNSPLHF. Written as DNA, the CDR3 is TGTGCCAGCAGCTTATTCTCCAGGGGCGGAAATTCACCCCTCCACTTT.

This clone was detected a few times. The chain combines TRBV15 with TRBJ2-2, with 9 positions matching TRBD2. The CDR3 loop spans 15 amino acids. From germline, CDR1 is LNHNV and CDR2 YYDKDF (reference sequence). V dropped 0 bases and J dropped 11; count of bases not matched to a gene: 7. In DNA form, the CDR3 reads TGTGCCACCAGCAGAGAAGGCGGGGGGGCGGTCGAGCTGTTTTTT. Amino acids: CATSREGGGAVELFF. Looking up the rest from reference TRBV15 and TRBJ2-2 gives the full variable domain: DAMVIQNPRYQVTQFGKPVTLSCSQTLNHNVMYWYQQKSSQAPKLLFHYYDKDFNNEADTPDNFQSRRPNTSFCFLDIRSPGLGDTAMYLCATSREGGGAVELFFGEGSRLTVL.

Only one count was recorded for this clone. This sequence joins TRBV29-1 and TRBJ2-6, with D perhaps matching TRBD1 (5 bases). The CDR3 extends over 15 amino acids. Germline V gene lookup returns CDR1 SQVTM and CDR2 ANQGSEA. V lost 4 bases to trimming and J lost 0 bases, with 10 bases between them. In DNA, the CDR3 is TGCAGCGTTGCGACAGACAACTCTGGGGCCAACGTCCTGACTTTC. Its translation: CSVATDNSGANVLTF.

The genes are TRBV5-1 and TRBJ1-6; 9 nucleotides match TRBD1. J lost 10 bases, V lost 0 bases, and 5 bases had no gene match. Germline lookup yields CDR1 SGHRS and CDR2 YFSETQ. CDR3 length equals 15 residues. The CDR3 DNA sequence: TGCGCCAGCAGCTTGGGACAGGGGGGAAGCTCACCCCTCCACTTT. Translating it yields CASSLGQGGSSPLHF.

J is TRBJ1-2 and V is TRBV3-1 (or the pseudogene TRBV3-2), with D hard to call. Germline V gives CDR1 LGHDT, CDR2 YNNKEL (reference sequence). V was clipped by 4 bases and J by 3 bases, with 15 bases between them. The CDR3 sequence is 15 residues long. The CDR3 DNA is TGTGCCAGCAGCCCAAACGTGCGCTCGGACTATGGCTACACCTTC. Translating gives CASSPNVRSDYGYTF.

V and J are TRBV5-1 and TRBJ1-4; D remains ambiguous. Germline CDR1 and CDR2: SGHRS and YFSETQ. V lost 2 bases and J 8 bases, leaving 13 bases between the germline ends. This CDR3 comprises 14 residues. The CDR3 DNA sequence: TGCGCCAGCAGCTTAGACTCAACGGTCGAAAAACTGTTTTTT. It translates to CASSLDSTVEKLFF.

The CDR3 region has the DNA TGTGCCAGCAGTAGCCTTCCACCTAATGAAAAACTGTTTTTT. Protein: CASSSLPPNEKLFF. V and J are TRBV5-8 and TRBJ1-4; D uncertain. There are 14 residues in the CDR3. Germline V CDR1 and CDR2: SGHTS, YDEGEE. Trimming cost V 5 bases and J 3 bases, with 11 bases left between them.